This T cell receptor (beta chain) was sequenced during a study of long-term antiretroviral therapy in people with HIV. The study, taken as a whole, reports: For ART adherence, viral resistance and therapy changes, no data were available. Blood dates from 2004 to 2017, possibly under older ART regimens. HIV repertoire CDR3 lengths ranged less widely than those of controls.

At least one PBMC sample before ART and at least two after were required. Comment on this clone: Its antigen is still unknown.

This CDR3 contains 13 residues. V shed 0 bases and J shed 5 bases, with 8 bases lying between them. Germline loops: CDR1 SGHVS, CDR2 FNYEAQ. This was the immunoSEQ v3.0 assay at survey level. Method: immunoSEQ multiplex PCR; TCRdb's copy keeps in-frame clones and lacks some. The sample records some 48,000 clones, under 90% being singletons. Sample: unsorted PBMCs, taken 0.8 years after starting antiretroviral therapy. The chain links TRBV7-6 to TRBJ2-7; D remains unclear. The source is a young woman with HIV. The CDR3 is CASSLASVDEQYF. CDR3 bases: TGTGCCAGCAGCTTAGCCAGCGTTGACGAGCAGTACTTC.